This T cell receptor beta chain was sequenced in a study of control samples from healthy donors and cancer patients. The count of this clone is one. Some clones are missing from TCRdb's copy, which holds only in-frame ones; the method was immunoSEQ multiplex PCR. The data contain 45,000 to 60,000 clones, about 95% of them singletons. This CDR3 comprises 11 residues. Germline CDR1 reads GTSNPN; CDR2 reads SVGIG (reference sequence). The V end was cut by 0 bases, the J end by 7 bases, with 6 bases between. The receptor was isolated from a man aged 30-40 years in good health. What was sequenced was blood. The genes are TRBV30 and TRBJ1-2; D ambiguous. The CDR3 spells CAWSVPGGYTF. In nucleotides, the CDR3 is TGTGCCTGGAGTGTCCCTGGTGGCTACACCTTC.